The source of this T cell receptor beta chain is a study of OX40 agonist ivuxolimab in advanced cancers. Study-level results: Partly responding patients at 0.1-3.0 mg/kg showed some of the smallest clonal expansion. Clones of CD4+ and CD8+ blood T cells grew by week 6 at doses of 0.1 to 3.0 mg/kg.

Sequenced by immunoSEQ multiplex PCR; TCRdb stores in-frame clones only, minus some. This table has roughly 80,000 clones, about 86% appearing once. CDR1 and CDR2 from the germline V gene are LGHNA and YNFKEQ. The CDR3 extends over 15 amino acids. Trimming took 0 bases from V and 7 from J, leaving 13 bases between them. A word on this clone: Antigen unknown.

Source: CD4+ or CD8+ T cells sorted from blood, taken in a trial of the OX40 agonist ivuxolimab. The receptor's source is an adult with an advanced solid tumor such as melanoma, head and neck, liver or kidney cancer. This chain links TRBV4-2 with TRBJ2-1; D call uncertain. The CDR3 spells CASSQDRYLGNEQFF. The DNA for the CDR3 is TGTGCCAGCAGCCAAGATCGTTACTTGGGGAATGAGCAGTTCTTC.